This T cell receptor (beta chain) was identified during a study of shared clonotypes between healthy human individuals. Study details: Donors had three CD4 naive, three CD4 memory, two CD8 naive and one CD8 memory plate apiece. Broader study findings: In general, naive subsets displayed greater estimated richness than memory subsets did.

Selected positively for CCR7 and CD45RO-negative, naive CD8 cells excluded terminally differentiated effector memory CD45RA+ cells. On this clone itself: Its target is unknown.

Germline V lookup: CDR1 MNHEY, CDR2 SVGAGI. V was trimmed by 0 bases and J by 6 bases, leaving 9 bases between them. This CDR3 comprises 14 residues. Template for every sorted-subset replicate PCR totaled roughly 210 ng DNA, some 30,000 T cell genomes. Sequencing used immunoSEQ multiplex PCR; TCRdb keeps in-frame clones, though not all of them. The sample records approximately 1.9 million clones, roughly 95% being singletons. The sequence came from a man between 18 and 35 years old in good health. Some clones in this sample may be carry-over from other donors' samples. The chain links TRBV6-5 to TRBJ2-1; D remains unclear. Sequenced input: naive CD8+ T cells from PBMCs. The CDR3 spells CASSYSKGSNEQFF. CDR3 DNA: TGTGCCAGCAGTTACTCGAAAGGAAGCAATGAGCAGTTCTTC.